This record covers a single T cell receptor (beta chain). PCR primers comprised 60 Vbeta and 13 Jbeta primers. Only in-frame clones appear in the TCRdb table, and some are missing; sequencing was by immunoSEQ multiplex PCR. The top ten hold more than 0.6% of the sample, which has 200,000 to 250,000 clones, approximately 88% seen once. This entry comes from a study of cytomegalovirus exposure and HLA in healthy donors. Germline loops: CDR1 LNHDA, CDR2 SQIVND (reference sequence). The CDR3 contains 16 residues. V was clipped by 1 base and J by 3 bases; unmatched bases: 5. The specimen sequenced was PBMCs. This chain joins TRBV19 and TRBJ1-3; 8 positions match TRBD1. The origin of this receptor is a boy younger than 10 in good health and CMV-seronegative. DNA of the CDR3: TGTGCCAGTAGTATAGGTTCCAGGGGGCATGGAAACACCATATATTTT. This encodes CASSIGSRGHGNTIYF.